The sequence of this T cell receptor (beta chain) was determined in a study of identical twins. Findings and caveats of the study: Sequences that were out-of-frame, alpha and twin-shared displayed an excess of low generation probability.

Template switching (which added a universal primer site) was used, and cDNA carried unique molecular identifiers. TCRdb ran MiXCR on the 5' RACE reads and lists one entry per CDR3 protein. Here the sample spans roughly 570,000 distinct CDR3 sequences, around 9.6% being singletons. The V end was cut by 3 bases, the J end by 7 bases, with 10 bases between. This CDR3 is 14 amino acids long. The germline gives CDR1 SGHTA, CDR2 FQGNSA. Worth noting for this clonotype: Its antigen is not identified.

This sample also belongs to another study, concerning yellow fever vaccine responses in identical twins. Per that paper: Twins' vaccine T cell responses reportedly seemed partly convergent and partly personalized.

The sequence came from a woman between 18 and 29 years old in good health. The gene calls are TRBV7-2 and TRBJ1-6; D gene ambiguous. The sample consisted of PBMCs. In DNA form, the CDR3 reads TGTGCCAGCAGCTTGAATTTAAGGAATTCACCCCTCCACTTT. Protein product: CASSLNLRNSPLHF.